This TCR beta chain was documented in a study of cytomegalovirus exposure and HLA in healthy donors. Findings of the study overall: For most TCR beta V segments, an earlier analysis put the productive rate at about 87% or about 30% of the time. Associated with cytomegalovirus, according to the listing, were 170 or so TCR beta chains. In a later analysis, V- and J-gene trimming of beta chains associated with a DCLRE1C missense variant, replicated independently.

Germline loops: CDR1 SQVTM, CDR2 ANQGSEA. V lost 6 bases to trimming and J lost 0 bases, with 12 bases between them. CDR3 length: 14 amino acids. With regard to this clone: No antigen is known for it.

The PCR made use of 60 Vbeta and 13 Jbeta primers. Repertoires were generated with immunoSEQ multiplex PCR, while TCRdb's copy carries only in-frame clones and drops some. The sample yields under 200,000 clones, roughly 70% seen once. The source is a girl aged 10 to 17 in good health and CMV-seronegative. The gene calls are TRBV29-1 and TRBJ1-3, with D unclear. The specimen was PBMCs. The CDR3 DNA sequence: TGCAGCGTGAGAAACTCGAGCTCTGGAAACACCATATATTTT. Amino acid sequence: CSVRNSSSGNTIYF.